Shown below are 23 T cell receptor beta chains from a single sample sequenced in a study of OX40 agonist ivuxolimab in advanced cancers. Profiled with immunoSEQ multiplex PCR; TCRdb holds only in-frame clones, not every one. The data contain more than 80,000 clones, 90% of them singletons. Sequenced here: CD4+ or CD8+ T cells sorted from blood, sampled in a trial of the OX40 agonist ivuxolimab. The receptors shown here come from an adult with an advanced solid tumor such as melanoma, head and neck, liver or kidney cancer.

This rearrangement joins TRBV9 to TRBJ1-6; D is unresolved. The V end was cut by 6 bases, the J end by 8 bases, with 15 bases between. CDR3 length equals 14 residues. The germline V gene has CDR1 SGDLS and CDR2 YYNGEE. The CDR3 spells CASTSEGFYSPLHF. In DNA form, the CDR3 reads TGTGCCAGCACCTCGGAGGGTTTTTATTCACCCCTCCACTTT.

There are a few counts of this clone. The chain carries TRBV2 and TRBJ1-6, with D possibly matching TRBD1 (5 bases). Germline V gives CDR1 SNHLY, CDR2 FYNNEI. This CDR3 contains 13 residues. Trimming took 10 bases from V and 6 from J, leaving 13 bases between them. CDR3 sequence reads: CATTPGFNSPLHF. The CDR3 nucleotides read TGTGCCACCACCCCAGGGTTTAATTCACCCCTCCACTTT.

This chain joins TRBV27 and TRBJ1-2; 10 bases agree with TRBD1. CDR3 length: 15 amino acids. The V and J ends lost 0 bases and 8 bases, in that order; junction bases with no gene match: 6. Germline V gene lookup returns CDR1 MNHEY and CDR2 SMNVEV (reference sequence). In DNA form, the CDR3 reads TGTGCCAGCAGTTTATCCCCGACAGGGGGCGACGGCTACACCTTC. This sequence encodes CASSLSPTGGDGYTF.

The DNA for the CDR3 is TGTGCCAGCAGCGTAACCGGGACAGGGGCGCGGGGCTACACCTTC. Translation: CASSVTGTGARGYTF. This chain connects TRBV9 to TRBJ1-2, with 10 bases fitting TRBD1. Germline loops: CDR1 SGDLS, CDR2 YYNGEE. There are 15 residues in the CDR3. The J segment lost 8 bases and the V segment lost 1 base, leaving 8 bases of the junction unmatched.

This chain connects TRBV9 to TRBJ1-6; 7 positions agree with TRBD1. This CDR3 comprises 14 residues. Looked up from germline, CDR1 is SGDLS and CDR2 is YYNGEE. With V trimmed by 4 bases and J by 9 bases, 7 bases remained unmatched. The CDR3 spells CASSPQTGISPLHF. The CDR3 bases are TGTGCCAGCAGCCCTCAGACAGGGATTTCACCCCTCCACTTT.

The V gene is TRBV9, the J gene TRBJ1-1; D unresolved. Between the trimmed V and J ends, which lost 2 bases and 3 bases, there was a span of 14 bases. The germline V gene has CDR1 SGDLS and CDR2 YYNGEE. The CDR3 is made up of 15 amino acids. The CDR3 here is CASSVSEGRHTEAFF. CDR3 DNA sequence: TGTGCCAGCAGCGTCTCTGAGGGAAGGCACACTGAAGCTTTCTTT.

The J gene is TRBJ1-6, the V gene TRBV28; D may be TRBD1 (5 bases). CDR3 size: 14 residues. Germline V gene sequence: CDR1 MDHEN, CDR2 SYDVKM. V was trimmed by 3 bases and J by 8 bases, leaving 11 bases between them. This CDR3 is CASSFPGSYSPLHF. In DNA form, the CDR3 reads TGTGCCAGCAGTTTTCCAGGGTCCTATTCACCCCTCCACTTT.

Only one count was recorded for this clone. The gene calls are TRBV9 and TRBJ2-7, with D hard to call. V dropped 0 bases and J dropped 0 bases, with 10 bases sitting between them. Germline loops: CDR1 SGDLS, CDR2 YYNGEE. CDR3 length: 15 residues. The chain's CDR3 is CASSVGPVGSYEQYF. CDR3 bases: TGTGCCAGCAGCGTAGGGCCGGTCGGCTCCTACGAGCAGTACTTC.

The V call is TRBV27, the J call TRBJ2-1; D remains unclear. Germline V lookup: CDR1 MNHEY, CDR2 SMNVEV (reference sequence). The CDR3 totals 13 residues. V shed 0 bases and J shed 10 bases, with 10 bases lying between them. This chain's CDR3 is CASSLSPRSEQFF. As DNA, the CDR3 is TGTGCCAGCAGTTTATCCCCTAGGAGCGAGCAGTTCTTC.

This clone showed up just a few times. This chain joins TRBV5-1 and TRBJ1-6; the D is unclear. Between the trimmed V and J ends, which lost 0 bases and 12 bases, there was a span of 16 bases. There are 15 residues in the CDR3. The germline gives CDR1 SGHRS, CDR2 YFSETQ. The CDR3, as DNA: TGCGCCAGCAGCTTGGAAGGCACCCGGCCTGGACCCCTCCACTTT. Its translation: CASSLEGTRPGPLHF.

The DNA of the CDR3 is TGTGCCAGCAGCTTAGGCAGGAGCGGGGGGGCCGATACGCAGTATTTT. Its protein product is CASSLGRSGGADTQYF. The V and J genes are TRBV11-3 and TRBJ2-3, with 10 positions matching TRBD2. The CDR3 runs to 16 residues. The germline gives CDR1 SGHNT, CDR2 YENEEA. Unmatched junction bases numbered 7, after V lost 1 base and J lost 6 bases.

The chain has TRBV28 and TRBJ2-7; 13 bases map to TRBD2. The CDR3 is made up of 15 amino acids. V was pared by 5 bases and J by 5 bases, with 6 bases of the junction left unmatched. From germline, CDR1 is MDHEN and CDR2 SYDVKM. The chain's CDR3 is CASSGGLAGSHEQYF. In nucleotides, the CDR3 is TGTGCCAGCAGTGGGGGACTAGCGGGGTCCCACGAGCAGTACTTC.

This clone was counted between two and nine times. The J gene is TRBJ1-4, the V gene TRBV10-2, with D possibly matching TRBD1 (5 bases). The germline gives CDR1 WSHSY, CDR2 SAAADI. V was cut by 7 bases and J by 5 bases, with 14 bases left in between. This CDR3 is built from 14 residues. The CDR3 loop is CASKGWGRNEKLFF. Here the CDR3 DNA reads TGCGCCAGCAAAGGCTGGGGACGGAATGAAAAACTGTTTTTT.

This clone was seen only once. The chain uses TRBV11-2 and TRBJ2-7, with D uncertain. Germline assignment: CDR1 SGHAT and CDR2 FQNNGV. V was clipped by 5 bases and J by 9 bases, with 11 bases between them. CDR3 size: 11 residues. The chain's CDR3 is CASSPNVGQYF. In DNA form, the CDR3 reads TGTGCCAGCAGCCCGAACGTAGGGCAGTACTTC.

The CDR3 sequence is CSVRYGNTEAFF. The DNA of the CDR3 is TGCAGCGTTAGGTACGGGAACACTGAAGCTTTCTTT. This chain joins TRBV29-1 and TRBJ1-1, with unresolved D. V gave up 5 bases and J gave up 1 base, with 8 bases separating them. The CDR3 is 12 residues long. Per germline, CDR1 SQVTM and CDR2 ANQGSEA. The full variable domain, its missing parts supplied by reference TRBV29-1 and TRBJ1-1, is SAVISQKPSRDICQRGTSLTIQCQVDSQVTMMFWYRQQPGQSLTLIATANQGSEATYESGFVIDKFPISRPNLTFSTLTVSNMSPEDSSIYLCSVRYGNTEAFFGQGTRLTVV.

The chain joins TRBV4-3 to TRBJ2-3; D perhaps matches TRBD2 (7 bases). Germline assignment: CDR1 LGHNA and CDR2 YSLEER. Trimming shortened V by 1 base and J by 2 bases, and 16 bases separated the two germline ends. The CDR3 has 17 amino acids. The CDR3 bases are TGCGCCAGCAGCCAAGGCCCCGCGGGGGCCTCCACAGATACGCAGTATTTT. Translating gives CASSQGPAGASTDTQYF.

The rearrangement links TRBV30 to TRBJ2-7; 9 nucleotides align to TRBD2. CDR3 size: 12 residues. The germline gives CDR1 GTSNPN, CDR2 SVGIG (reference sequence). V dropped 8 bases and J dropped 5; count of bases not matched to a gene: 7. The CDR3 sequence is CARSAGGHEQYF. The CDR3 DNA is TGTGCCCGGTCAGCGGGGGGCCACGAGCAGTACTTC.

V usage is TRBV6-1 and J usage is TRBJ2-7; D gene unclear. V dropped 6 bases and J dropped 2 bases, with 8 bases sitting between them. The CDR3 extends over 12 amino acids. Per the germline V gene, CDR1 is MNHNS and CDR2 is SASEGT. Written as DNA, the CDR3 is TGTGCCAGCAGACGTATAGCCTACGAGCAGTACTTC. This gives the protein CASRRIAYEQYF.

CDR3 in DNA: TGTGCCAGCAGCCGGGACAGCGGCCCTCAGCCCCAGCATTTT. Protein sequence: CASSRDSGPQPQHF. This chain uses TRBV5-8 with TRBJ1-5; 7 bases are a match to TRBD1. The germline gives CDR1 SGHTS, CDR2 YDEGEE. The CDR3 extends over 14 amino acids. The V gene end was trimmed by 4 bases and the J gene end by 6 bases; junction bases not matched to a gene: 7. The full variable domain, with the rest looked up from reference TRBV5-8 and TRBJ1-5, is EAGVTQSPTHLIKTRGQQATLRCSPISGHTSVYWYQQALGLGLQFLLWYDEGEERNRGNFPPRFSGRQFPNYSSELNVNALELEDSALYLCASSRDSGPQPQHFGDGTRLSIL.

This clone was counted between two and nine times. The rearrangement joins TRBV28 to TRBJ1-5; D may be TRBD1 (6 bases). Per the germline V gene, CDR1 is MDHEN and CDR2 is SYDVKM. This CDR3 is built from 14 residues. V was shortened by 5 bases and J by 6 bases, with 14 bases between the two germline ends. CDR3 region: CASSPTGMGQPQHF. The CDR3 nucleotides read TGTGCCAGCAGTCCCACAGGGATGGGTCAGCCCCAGCATTTT.

The genes are TRBV2 and TRBJ2-7, with D tentatively TRBD1 (6 bases). Germline assignment: CDR1 SNHLY and CDR2 FYNNEI. Trimming took off 7 bases at V and 4 bases at J, with 20 bases between the two ends. The CDR3 totals 15 residues. The CDR3: CASNPQGGPQYEQYF. The CDR3 nucleotides read TGTGCCAGCAACCCACAGGGTGGTCCTCAGTACGAGCAGTACTTC.

The chain is built from TRBV6-5 and TRBJ2-7, with 8 bases that match TRBD1. The ends lost 2 bases at V and 6 bases at J; junction bases unmatched: 0. CDR1 is MNHEY, CDR2 SVGAGI, per germline. This CDR3 region has 12 residues. CDR3 protein: CASSYTGGEQYF. The CDR3 DNA reads TGTGCCAGCAGTTACACAGGGGGCGAGCAGTACTTC.

This clone was recorded a few times. V usage is TRBV5-5 and J usage is TRBJ2-7, with D possibly matching TRBD2 (5 bases). From germline, CDR1 is SGHKS and CDR2 YYEKEE (reference sequence). V lost 6 bases, J lost 4 bases, and 11 bases lay in between. CDR3 length equals 12 residues. The CDR3 region has the DNA TGTGCCAGCACCTGGAGGACGTACGAGCAGTACTTC. This codes for CASTWRTYEQYF.